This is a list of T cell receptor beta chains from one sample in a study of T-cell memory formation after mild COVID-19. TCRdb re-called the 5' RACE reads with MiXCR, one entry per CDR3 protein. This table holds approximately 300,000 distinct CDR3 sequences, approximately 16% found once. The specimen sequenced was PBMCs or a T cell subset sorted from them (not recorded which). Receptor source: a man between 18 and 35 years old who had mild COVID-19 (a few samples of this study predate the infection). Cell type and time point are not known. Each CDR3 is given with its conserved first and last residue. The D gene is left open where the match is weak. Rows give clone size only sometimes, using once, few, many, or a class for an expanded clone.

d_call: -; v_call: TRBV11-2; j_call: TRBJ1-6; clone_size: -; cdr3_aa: CASSYPSIGASRSPLHF
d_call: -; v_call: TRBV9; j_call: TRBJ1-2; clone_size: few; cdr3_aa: CASGPGPYGYTF
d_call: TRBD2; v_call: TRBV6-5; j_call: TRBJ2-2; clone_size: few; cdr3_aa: CASSAGGGRRSRELFF
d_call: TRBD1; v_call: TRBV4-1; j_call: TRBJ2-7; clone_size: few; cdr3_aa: CASSPPPDRAHEQYF
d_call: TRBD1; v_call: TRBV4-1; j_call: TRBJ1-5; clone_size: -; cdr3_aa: CASSSRSLQGNQPQHF
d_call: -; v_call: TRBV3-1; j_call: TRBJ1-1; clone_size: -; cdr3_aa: CASSQDPGRSNTEAFF
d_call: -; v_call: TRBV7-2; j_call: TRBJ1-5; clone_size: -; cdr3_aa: CASSLVAGTDQPQHF
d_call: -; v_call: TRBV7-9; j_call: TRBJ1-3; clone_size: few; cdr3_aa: CASSLPGLPGNTIYF
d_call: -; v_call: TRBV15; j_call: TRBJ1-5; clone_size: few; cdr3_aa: CATSSPGRGNQPQHF
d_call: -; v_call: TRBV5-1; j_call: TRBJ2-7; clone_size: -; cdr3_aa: CASSYTGKSYEQYF
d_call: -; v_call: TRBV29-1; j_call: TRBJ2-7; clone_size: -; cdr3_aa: CSVEKGNYEQYF
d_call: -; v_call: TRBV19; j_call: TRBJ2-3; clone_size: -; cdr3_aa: CASGQPYTQYF
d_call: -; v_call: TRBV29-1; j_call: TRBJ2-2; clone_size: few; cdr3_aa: CSVLRNTGELFF
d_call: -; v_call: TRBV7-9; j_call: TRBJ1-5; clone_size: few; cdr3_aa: CASSEGGQPQHF
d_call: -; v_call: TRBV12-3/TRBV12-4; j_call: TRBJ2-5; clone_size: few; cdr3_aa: CASSPLTIQETQYF
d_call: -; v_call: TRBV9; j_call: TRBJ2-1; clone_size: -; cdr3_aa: CASSEGTLSWTSSYNEQFF
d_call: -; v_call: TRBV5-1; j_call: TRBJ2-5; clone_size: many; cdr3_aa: CASSHTLDTIVF
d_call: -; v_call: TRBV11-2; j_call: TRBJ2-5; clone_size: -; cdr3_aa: CASSVVITRIGQETQYF
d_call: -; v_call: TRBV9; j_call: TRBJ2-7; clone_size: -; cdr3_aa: CASSVVITAPPYEQYF
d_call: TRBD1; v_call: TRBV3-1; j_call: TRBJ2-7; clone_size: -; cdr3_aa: CASSVGTGDYEQYF